The 13 T cell receptor beta chains listed next were all sequenced from one sample in a study of CD8 T cells in ankylosing spondylitis. TCRdb reprocessed the 5' RACE reads with MiXCR, giving one entry per CDR3 protein. The sample includes 670,000 or so distinct CDR3 sequences, around 19% of them seen just once. Whole-study results and caveats: Ankylosing spondylitis blood seemed to carry a telltale TCR beta motif made of seven or eight highly homologous variants.

No antigen has been assigned to these receptors. Source material: blood, either unsorted or a sorted T cell fraction (not recorded which). These receptors were collected from a male donor with ankylosing spondylitis.

The V gene is TRBV6-1, the J gene TRBJ2-7, with D possibly matching TRBD2 (6 bases). The germline CDR1 and CDR2 sequences are MNHNS and SASEGT. The CDR3 extends over 15 amino acids. Trimming removed 6 bases at V and 3 bases at J, with 18 bases between. CDR3 sequence: CASRRLGGLLYEQYF. Here the CDR3 DNA reads TGTGCCAGCAGAAGACTCGGGGGATTGCTCTACGAGCAGTACTTC.

The chain joins TRBV7-8 to TRBJ2-3, with TRBD2 identical over 8 bases. This CDR3 has 17 amino acids. Germline V CDR1 and CDR2: SGHVS, FQNEAQ. With V trimmed by 4 bases and J by 3 bases, 12 bases remained unmatched. CDR3 amino acids: CASSWAALADQTDTQYF. The CDR3 nucleotides are TGTGCCAGCAGCTGGGCCGCACTAGCGGACCAAACAGATACGCAGTATTTT.

This clonotype appeared once. A much larger clone is a single base away; this may be a read error. This chain joins TRBV29-1 and TRBJ2-3; D gene uncertain. CDR1 SQVTM and CDR2 ANQGSEA come from the germline V gene. This CDR3 has 12 amino acids. The CDR3 loop reads CSVEAGTETQYF. The CDR3 DNA reads as TGCAGCGTTGAGGCAGGCACAGAAACGCAGTATTTT.

The table lists this clonotype with a few counts. V is TRBV6-5 and J is TRBJ1-2; tentatively, D is TRBD1 (5 bases). V gave up 0 bases and J gave up 5 bases, with 10 bases separating them. The CDR3 contains 14 residues. CDR1 MNHEY and CDR2 SVGAGI come from the germline V gene. The CDR3 protein is CASSYSGQKYGYTF. In nucleotides, the CDR3 is TGTGCCAGCAGTTACTCGGGGCAGAAGTATGGCTACACCTTC.

This clonotype has just a few counts. The chain recombines TRBV4-3 with TRBJ1-4; no reliable D call. The germline CDR1 and CDR2 sequences are LGHNA and YSLEER. The CDR3 runs to 15 residues. Trimming pared 6 bases from V and 2 bases from J, leaving 13 bases between. CDR3 DNA sequence: TGCGCCAGCAGTTCTGGATCGCACACTAATGAAAAACTGTTTTTT. Translated: CASSSGSHTNEKLFF.

V and J are TRBV11-2 and TRBJ2-3; 13 bases agree with TRBD2. The CDR3 is 17 amino acids. Trimming cost V 5 bases and J 3 bases; bases outside gene matches: 8. Germline loops: CDR1 SGHAT, CDR2 FQNNGV. CDR3 DNA: TGTGCCAGCAGCGCTACGGGGACTAGCGGGATGACAGATACGCAGTATTTT. Translated: CASSATGTSGMTDTQYF. The full variable domain, its missing parts supplied by reference TRBV11-2 and TRBJ2-3, is EAGVAQSPRYKIIEKRQSVAFWCNPISGHATLYWYQQILGQGPKLLIQFQNNGVVDDSQLPKDRFSAERLKGVDSTLKIQPAKLEDSAVYLCASSATGTSGMTDTQYFGPGTRLTVL.

The chain combines TRBV12-3 or TRBV12-4 with TRBJ2-7, with 9 positions matching TRBD2. The CDR3 is 13 residues long. With 6 bases clipped from V and 5 bases from J, the junction kept 5 bases outside the gene matches. The CDR3 sequence is CASSASGAHEQYF. The CDR3 coding sequence is TGTGCCAGCAGCGCTAGCGGGGCTCACGAGCAGTACTTC.

This clonotype was seen a few times. The CDR3, as DNA: TGTGCCAGCAGCAGGTCAACAGGGTCTATTGGGGCCAACGTCCTGACTTTC. It translates to CASSRSTGSIGANVLTF. The chain joins TRBV12-3 or TRBV12-4 to TRBJ2-6, with D possibly being TRBD1 (6 bases). The length of the CDR3 is 17 residues. Trimming took off 6 bases at V and 3 bases at J, with 18 bases between the two ends.

In its sample, this clonotype was seen a few times. CDR3 loop: CASGPPGGESNEQFF. CDR3 nucleotide sequence: TGTGCTAGTGGTCCACCGGGGGGGGAGAGCAATGAGCAGTTCTTC. The gene calls are TRBV12-5 and TRBJ2-1; TRBD2 aligns across 8 bases. CDR1 and CDR2 (germline): LGHNT, FRNRAP. There are 15 residues in the CDR3. Losses at the gene ends were 5 bases for V and 6 bases for J; bases not matched to a gene: 9.

This clonotype appeared a few times. The genes are TRBV5-1 and TRBJ2-7; 10 bases agree with TRBD1. This CDR3 has 15 amino acids. Germline V gene sequence: CDR1 SGHRS, CDR2 YFSETQ. V lost 4 bases, J lost 2 bases, and 6 bases stayed unmatched. Here the CDR3 reads CASSPGQGRAYEQYF. The CDR3 region has the DNA TGCGCCAGCAGCCCGGGACAGGGGAGGGCCTACGAGCAGTACTTC.

This clonotype was recorded many times. The chain is built from TRBV4-1 and TRBJ1-1; TRBD1 is a possible D gene (5 bases). The ends were cut back, 6 bases at V and 3 bases at J, with 11 bases in the middle. CDR3 size: 13 residues. The V gene's germline CDR1 is MGHRA and CDR2 YSYEKL. In nucleotides, the CDR3 is TGCGCCAGCAGATCAGTGGGGGACACTGAAGCTTTCTTT. This sequence encodes CASRSVGDTEAFF.

This chain links TRBV25-1 with TRBJ1-2; D not certain. The CDR3 is 15 residues long. The germline V and J ends were trimmed by 2 bases and 4 bases, with 14 bases remaining between them. Germline V lookup: CDR1 MGHDK, CDR2 SYGVNS. In DNA form, the CDR3 reads TGTGCCAGCAGTGAAAGCTCTGGGTCCAGCTATGGCTACACCTTC. This codes for CASSESSGSSYGYTF.

In this sample, this clonotype turned up a few times. The J gene is TRBJ2-5, the V gene TRBV12-3 or TRBV12-4; tentative D call: TRBD1 (5 bases). The germline V and J ends were trimmed by 3 bases and 2 bases, with 10 bases remaining between them. The CDR3 runs 14 residues. CDR3 region: CASSFGRAQETQYF. The CDR3, as DNA: TGTGCCAGCAGTTTCGGCAGGGCTCAAGAGACCCAGTACTTC.